The clone carrying this T cell receptor beta chain has just one count. Its antigen is undetermined. Germline trimming cut 4 bases from V and 0 bases from J; bases unmatched to any gene: 9. There are 16 residues in the CDR3. CDR1 is SGHAT and CDR2 is FQNNGV in the germline V gene. In the source study's methods: With immunoSEQ giving junction-only sequences and no quality scores, filtering differed. Sequenced by immunoSEQ multiplex PCR; TCRdb stores in-frame clones only, minus some. Clonal size and the V and J genes are those of that table, whereas D and trimming came from the DNA. The table has some 2,000,000 clones, over 85% seen once. The data stem from a study of shared clonotypes between healthy human individuals. Study-wide results and caveats: On the whole, naive subsets had larger estimated richness than memory subsets had. Generation probabilities of non-shared clonotypes were lower (relative to those shared by all four donors). Incompleteness in sorted-subset sequencing, despite large depth, was shown by rarefaction.

The sequencing sample was made of naive CD4+ T cells sorted from blood. Subset here: CD45RA+ positively selected. The chain joins TRBV11-2 to TRBJ2-7; 7 positions match TRBD2. The sequence was collected from a man aged 18-30 years in good health. The chain's CDR3 is CASSSLSGTASYEQYF. CDR3 DNA: TGTGCCAGCAGCTCCTTGAGCGGGACTGCCTCCTACGAGCAGTACTTC.